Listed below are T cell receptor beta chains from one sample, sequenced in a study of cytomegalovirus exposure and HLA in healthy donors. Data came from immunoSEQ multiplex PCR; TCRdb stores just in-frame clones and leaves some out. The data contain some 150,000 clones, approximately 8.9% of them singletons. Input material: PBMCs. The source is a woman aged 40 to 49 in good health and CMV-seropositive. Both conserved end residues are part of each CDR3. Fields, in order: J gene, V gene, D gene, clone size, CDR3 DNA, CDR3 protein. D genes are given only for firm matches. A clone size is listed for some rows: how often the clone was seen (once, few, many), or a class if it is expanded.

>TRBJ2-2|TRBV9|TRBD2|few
TGTGCCAGCAGCGTGAGCTGGGGGGGGACCGGGGAGCTGTTTTTT
CASSVSWGGTGELFF
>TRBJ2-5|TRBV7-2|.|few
TGTGCCAGCAGCTCGCTCTATAGGAGGCAAGAGACCCAGTACTTC
CASSSLYRRQETQYF
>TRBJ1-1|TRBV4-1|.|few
TGCGCCAGCAGCCCCTCGGAGAGGATGAACACTGAAGCTTTCTTT
CASSPSERMNTEAFF
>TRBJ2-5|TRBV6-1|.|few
TGTGCCAGCAGCCCCAAGACTAGCCAAGAGACCCAGTACTTC
CASSPKTSQETQYF
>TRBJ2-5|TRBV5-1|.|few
TGCGCCAGCAGCTTGTGGGGGGATTGGGCACAAGAGACCCAGTACTTC
CASSLWGDWAQETQYF
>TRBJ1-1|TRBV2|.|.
TGTGCCAGCAGTGAAGGCAACATTGTCATAAACACTGAAGCTTTCTTT
CASSEGNIVINTEAFF
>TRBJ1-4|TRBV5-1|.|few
TGCGCCAGCAGCTTGTACGAGGGAGAATCAACTAATGAAAAACTGTTTTTT
CASSLYEGESTNEKLFF
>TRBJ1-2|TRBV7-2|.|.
TGTGCCAGCAGCCCTCGAGGCACCATACCTTCCAACTATGGCTACACCTTC
CASSPRGTIPSNYGYTF
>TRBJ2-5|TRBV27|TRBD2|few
TGTGCCAGCAGTCCCCTAGCGGGGGCCCAAGAGACCCAGTACTTC
CASSPLAGAQETQYF
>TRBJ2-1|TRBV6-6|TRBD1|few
TGTGCCAGCAGTTACGCGGGACAGGGGAATGAGCAGTTCTTC
CASSYAGQGNEQFF
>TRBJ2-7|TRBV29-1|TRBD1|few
TGCGGCGCGCGACAGGGGATCTACGAGCAGTACTTC
CGARQGIYEQYF
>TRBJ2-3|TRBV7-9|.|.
TGTGCCAGCAGCTTACACGGGGGACGCACAGATACGCAGTATTTT
CASSLHGGRTDTQYF
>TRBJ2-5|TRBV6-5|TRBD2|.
TGTGCCAGCAGTTACTTCCCGGGGGGGGAGACCCAGTACTTC
CASSYFPGGETQYF
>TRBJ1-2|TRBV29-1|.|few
TGCAGCGTTGAAAGGCCAGGGATTCTATGGGGCTACACCTTC
CSVERPGILWGYTF
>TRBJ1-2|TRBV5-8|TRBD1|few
TGTGCCAGCAGCTTGGGGACAGGGAATTACTATGGCTACACCTTC
CASSLGTGNYYGYTF
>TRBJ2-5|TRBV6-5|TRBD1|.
TGTGCCAGCAGTTACGAGGGACAGGGGGCCGCGGAGACCCAGTACTTC
CASSYEGQGAAETQYF
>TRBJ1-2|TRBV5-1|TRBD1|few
TGCGCCAGCAGCCCTGGACAGGGAACCTATGGCTACACCTTC
CASSPGQGTYGYTF
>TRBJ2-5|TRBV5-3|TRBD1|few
TGTGCCAGAAGCCAGGGGGCAAAGACCCAGTACTTC
CARSQGAKTQYF
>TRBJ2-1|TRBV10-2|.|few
TGCGCCAGCAGTGGTGGTAGCTCGTACAATGAGCAGTTCTTC
CASSGGSSYNEQFF
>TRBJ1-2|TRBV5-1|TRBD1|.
TGCGCCAGCAGAGGGACAGGATTATATGGCTACACCTTC
CASRGTGLYGYTF
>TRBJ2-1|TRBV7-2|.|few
TGTGCCAGCAGCTTTTGGGGGGGCCATGAGCAGTTCTTC
CASSFWGGHEQFF
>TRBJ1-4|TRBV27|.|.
.
CASSTSRAVEEKLFF
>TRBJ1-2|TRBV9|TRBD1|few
TGTGCCAGCAGGCCCCGGGACAGGTTCAACTTC
CASRPRDRFNF
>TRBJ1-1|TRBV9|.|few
TGTGCCAGCAGCGGAGAGGGAGGCCGGAACACTGAAGCTTTCTTT
CASSGEGGRNTEAFF
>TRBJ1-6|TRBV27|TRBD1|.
TGTGCCAGCAGGCGGACAGGGGCGGATTCACCCCTCCACTTT
CASRRTGADSPLHF
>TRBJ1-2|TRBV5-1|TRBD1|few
TGCGCCAGCAGCGATGGACAGGGTGCGTATGGCTACACCTTC
CASSDGQGAYGYTF
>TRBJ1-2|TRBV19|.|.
TGTGCCAGTATCAGAAACGGGAGAAACTATGGCTACACCTTC
CASIRNGRNYGYTF
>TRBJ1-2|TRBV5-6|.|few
TGTGCCAGCAGCGCGGACAAGGCTTTATATGGCCACACCTTC
CASSADKALYGHTF
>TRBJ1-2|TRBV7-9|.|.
TGTGCCAGCAGCTCGTCGGGCTCCGGGACAACTTACTACGGCTACACCTTC
CASSSSGSGTTYYGYTF
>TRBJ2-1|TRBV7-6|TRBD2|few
TGTGCCAGCAGCTTACTAGCGGGGGCCGGGAATGAGCAGTTCTTC
CASSLLAGAGNEQFF